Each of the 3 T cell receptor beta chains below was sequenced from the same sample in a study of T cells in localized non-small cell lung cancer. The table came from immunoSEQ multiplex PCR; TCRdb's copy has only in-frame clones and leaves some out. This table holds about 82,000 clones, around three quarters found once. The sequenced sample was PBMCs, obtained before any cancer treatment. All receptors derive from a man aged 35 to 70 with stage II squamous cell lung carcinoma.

CDR3 nucleotides: TGCGCCAGCAGCCTAAGCGGGACTAGCGGGGGGGATCGCGAGCAGTACTTC. Translation: CASSLSGTSGGDREQYF. This chain uses TRBV5-1 with TRBJ2-7, with 16 bases aligning to TRBD2. The CDR3 loop spans 17 amino acids. Germline CDR1 SGHRS, CDR2 YFSETQ. V lost 4 bases and J lost 6; bases outside the gene matches: 10.

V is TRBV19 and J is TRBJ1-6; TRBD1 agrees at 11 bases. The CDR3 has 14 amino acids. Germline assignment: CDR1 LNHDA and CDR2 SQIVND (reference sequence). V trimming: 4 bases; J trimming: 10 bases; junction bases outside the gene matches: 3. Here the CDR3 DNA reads TGTGCCAGTAGTAGGGACAGGGGGGGATCACCCCTCCACTTT. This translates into CASSRDRGGSPLHF.

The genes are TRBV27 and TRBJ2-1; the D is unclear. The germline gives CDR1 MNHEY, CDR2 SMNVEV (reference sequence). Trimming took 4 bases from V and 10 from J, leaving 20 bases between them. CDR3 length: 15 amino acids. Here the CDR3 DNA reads TGTGCCAGCAGTTGGGTGGCCTTAGGTCCTGAGGAGCAGTTCTTC. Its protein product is CASSWVALGPEEQFF.